This TCR beta chain was profiled in a study of molecular identifiers for immune sequencing clone quantification. Study conclusions and caveats: Barcode collisions between identical TCR molecules could shrink estimates of highly expanded clone sizes. It was shown that clones above 20 RNA copies held over 98% of effector molecules, but under 1% in naive cells.

This clonotype was found a few times. Its antigen is undetermined. TCRdb itself ran the PCR reads through MiXCR, one entry per CDR3 protein. The profile shows 45,000 to 65,000 distinct CDR3 sequences, 20% to 25% of them singletons. This sequence originates from a human donor in good health. Some libraries in this study had Jurkat cell RNA spiked in. The sequenced material came from naive CD8+ T cells from blood, with Jurkat cell RNA spiked in. Subset here: FACS-sorted CD8+CD4-CCR7+CD45RA+ naive T cells.

CDR3 region: CASPKTSTDTQYF. The CDR3 DNA reads TGTGCCAGCCCAAAGACTAGCACAGATACGCAGTATTTT. The rearrangement links TRBV25-1 to TRBJ2-3; D is unresolved. CDR1 is MGHDK, CDR2 SYGVNS, per germline. This CDR3 spans 13 amino acids. The V and J ends lost 8 bases and 0 bases respectively, with 9 bases between them. Variable domain in full (rest from reference TRBV25-1 and TRBJ2-3): EADIYQTPRYLVIGTGKKITLECSQTMGHDKMYWYQQDPGMELHLIHYSYGVNSTEKGDLSSESTVSRIRTEHFPLTLESARPSHTSQYLCASPKTSTDTQYFGPGTRLTVL.